This paragraph covers one T cell receptor beta chain sequence. The antigen remains unidentified. Deletions cut 4 bases from V and 4 bases from J, with 19 bases between. Germline CDR1 SGHDT, CDR2 YYEEEE. The CDR3 extends over 16 amino acids. TCRdb redid the calling of the RT-PCR reads with MiXCR, one entry per CDR3 protein. This table has 650,000 to 800,000 distinct CDR3 sequences, 11% to 15% appearing once. This sample was included in a study of response to subunit inactivated influenza vaccine. General observations from the study: New T cells are recruited in small numbers by each seasonal influenza vaccination, according to the authors' suggestion.

The sequence came from a man aged 45-65 years who received an inactivated influenza vaccine. This chain links TRBV5-6 with TRBJ2-3; D not certain. Sequencing used PBMCs from blood, obtained about 14 days before vaccination. The DNA of the CDR3 is TGTGCCAGCAGCCCCACGGACGGACCGGAGCCAGATACGCAGTATTTT. Protein: CASSPTDGPEPDTQYF.